Listed here are 26 T cell receptor beta chains from one sample, sequenced in a study of shared clonotypes between healthy human individuals. Measured with immunoSEQ multiplex PCR; TCRdb has only the in-frame clones, and not every one. This table has a few million clones, 90% to 95% appearing once. The source material was naive CD4+ T cells from PBMCs. As for subset: CD45RA+ positively selected. The source of these receptors is a man younger than 35 in good health. Some clones in this sample may be carry-over from other donors' samples.

The V gene is TRBV28, the J gene TRBJ1-3; D is uncertain. This CDR3 has 13 residues. Germline values: CDR1 MDHEN, CDR2 SYDVKM. V lost 3 bases to trimming and J lost 3 bases, with 6 bases between them. DNA for the CDR3: TGTGCCAGCAGTTTGCGGGATGGAAACACCATATATTTT. Amino acids: CASSLRDGNTIYF.

This clone was seen once. CDR3 region: CASSPGTLNQPQHF. The CDR3 nucleotides are TGCGCCAGCAGCCCGGGAACCCTTAATCAGCCCCAGCATTTT. The genes are TRBV5-1 and TRBJ1-5, with unresolved D. Germline assignment: CDR1 SGHRS and CDR2 YFSETQ. This CDR3 contains 14 residues. Trimming took off 4 bases at V and 4 bases at J, with 12 bases between the two ends. The variable domain in full, with the rest retrieved from reference TRBV5-1 and TRBJ1-5, is KAGVTQTPRYLIKTRGQQVTLSCSPISGHRSVSWYQQTPGQGLQFLFEYFSETQRNKGNFPGRFSGRQFSNSRSEMNVSTLELGDSALYLCASSPGTLNQPQHFGDGTRLSIL.

CDR3 sequence (DNA): TGTGCCAGTAGTCGAGGTCAGGGTTATAGCAATCAGCCCCAGCATTTT. It yields the protein CASSRGQGYSNQPQHF. This chain links TRBV19 with TRBJ1-5; possible D gene TRBD1, 5 bases. V lost 5 bases to trimming and J lost 0 bases, with 14 bases between them. Germline V lookup: CDR1 LNHDA, CDR2 SQIVND (reference sequence). The CDR3 sequence is 16 residues long.

As concerns this clone: One end of the junction fails to match germline, which may point to a read error. The gene calls are TRBV4-2 and TRBJ2-1; D gene ambiguous. The CDR3 spans 15 residues. Germline V lookup: CDR1 LGHNA, CDR2 YNFKEQ. The CDR3 protein is CASSLSRLTYNGQFF. As DNA, the CDR3 is TGTGCCAGCAGCCTGAGTCGGCTCACCTACAATGGGCAGTTCTTC.

Only one count was recorded for this clone. The rearrangement joins TRBV5-1 to TRBJ2-5; no definite D call. The CDR3 sequence is 14 residues long. Trimming cost V 0 bases and J 4 bases, with 10 bases left between them. CDR1 and CDR2 from the germline V gene are SGHRS and YFSETQ. CDR3 loop: CASSLEPSGETQYF. DNA for the CDR3: TGCGCCAGCAGCTTGGAACCCTCCGGAGAGACCCAGTACTTC. Combining the CDR3 with reference TRBV5-1 and TRBJ2-5 gives the whole variable domain KAGVTQTPRYLIKTRGQQVTLSCSPISGHRSVSWYQQTPGQGLQFLFEYFSETQRNKGNFPGRFSGRQFSNSRSEMNVSTLELGDSALYLCASSLEPSGETQYFGPGTRLLVL.

The chain has TRBV6-6 and TRBJ2-3; no clear D gene. V was pared by 5 bases and J by 5 bases, with 14 bases between. CDR1 is MNHNY and CDR2 is SVGAGI in the germline V gene (reference sequence). This CDR3 is built from 14 residues. The CDR3 DNA reads as TGTGCCAGCAGTGTCCCGGTTCTGCGAGATACGCAGTATTTT. Translating gives CASSVPVLRDTQYF.

This chain uses TRBV2 with TRBJ2-1; 9 bases align to TRBD2. The germline V gene encodes CDR1 SNHLY and CDR2 FYNNEI. The CDR3 consists of 16 residues. The V and J ends lost 6 bases and 4 bases, in that order; junction bases with no gene match: 10. DNA of the CDR3: TGTGCCAGCAGGGGATCACTAGCGGGCGAGTACAATGAGCAGTTCTTC. Its protein is CASRGSLAGEYNEQFF.

The chain couples TRBV7-2 to TRBJ1-4; D is uncertain. The CDR3 sequence is 13 residues long. With 1 base removed from V and 7 bases from J, the gap between germline ends came to 7 bases. Per the germline V gene, CDR1 is SGHTA and CDR2 is FQGNSA. CDR3 in DNA: TGTGCCAGCAGCTTAGTCTCCGCTGAAAAACTGTTTTTT. Amino acids: CASSLVSAEKLFF. Complete variable domain (other parts from reference TRBV7-2 and TRBJ1-4): GAGVSQSPSNKVTEKGKDVELRCDPISGHTALYWYRQSLGQGLEFLIYFQGNSAPDKSGLPSDRFSAERTGGSVSTLTIQRTQQEDSAVYLCASSLVSAEKLFFGSGTQLSVL.

The rearrangement uses TRBV7-2 and TRBJ2-7; no clear D. V was shortened by 3 bases and J by 3 bases, with 15 bases between the two germline ends. Looked up from germline, CDR1 is SGHTA and CDR2 is FQGNSA. The CDR3 has 15 residues. In DNA, the CDR3 is TGTGCCAGCAGCTTCATCACGACATGGAGCTACGAGCAGTACTTC. It is translated as CASSFITTWSYEQYF.

The chain recombines TRBV5-1 with TRBJ2-5, with D possibly being TRBD1 or TRBD2 (5 bases each). Trimming removed 2 bases at V and 4 bases at J, with 15 bases between. There are 15 residues in the CDR3. Germline CDR1 SGHRS, CDR2 YFSETQ. The CDR3 DNA sequence: TGCGCCAGCAGCTTTCTCCCCTTTGGGGGAGAGACCCAGTACTTC. It yields the protein CASSFLPFGGETQYF.

This chain's CDR3 is CASSFNGGPNTGELFF. CDR3 sequence (DNA): TGTGCCAGCAGTTTTAATGGGGGACCCAACACCGGGGAGCTGTTTTTT. This chain connects TRBV27 to TRBJ2-2; TRBD1 or TRBD2 may be the D gene (5 bases each). The CDR3 contains 16 residues. V shed 3 bases and J shed 2 bases, with 13 bases lying between them. Germline-derived CDR1 and CDR2 are MNHEY and SMNVEV (reference sequence).

The chain combines TRBV5-4 with TRBJ2-1; 9 bases match TRBD2. This CDR3 has 15 amino acids. Germline V gene data show CDR1 as SGHNT and CDR2 as YYREEE (reference sequence). The V segment lost 2 bases and the J segment 5 bases; nucleotides outside the gene matches: 5. DNA for the CDR3: TGTGCCAGCAGCTTAGGACTAGCGACAAACAATGAGCAGTTCTTC. This translates into CASSLGLATNNEQFF.

The V and J genes are TRBV2 and TRBJ2-3; TRBD2 agrees at 13 bases. The ends lost 5 bases at V and 3 bases at J; junction bases unmatched: 8. The CDR3 is made up of 17 amino acids. Per germline, CDR1 SNHLY and CDR2 FYNNEI. In DNA, the CDR3 is TGTGCCAGCAGTCCCATTCTACTAGCGGGAGGGACAGATACGCAGTATTTT. This gives the protein CASSPILLAGGTDTQYF.

J is TRBJ2-3 and V is TRBV10-3; D may be TRBD1 (6 bases). Germline values: CDR1 ENHRY, CDR2 SYGVKD. The CDR3 extends over 13 amino acids. With 5 bases removed from V and 6 bases from J, the gap between germline ends came to 12 bases. The CDR3 loop reads CAISPRQGDTQYF. The CDR3 DNA reads TGTGCCATCAGTCCCAGGCAGGGGGATACGCAGTATTTT.

The genes are TRBV7-9 and TRBJ2-7, with 8 nucleotides matching TRBD2. The CDR3 is made up of 16 amino acids. From germline, CDR1 is SEHNR and CDR2 FQNEAQ (reference sequence). The ends lost 4 bases at V and 3 bases at J; junction bases unmatched: 11. The CDR3 DNA is TGTGCCAGCAGCTATGGCATGGGACTAGTCGGCTACGAGCAGTACTTC. Translating it yields CASSYGMGLVGYEQYF. The variable domain in full, completed from reference TRBV7-9 and TRBJ2-7, reads DTGVSQNPRHKITKRGQNVTFRCDPISEHNRLYWYRQTLGQGPEFLTYFQNEAQLEKSRLLSDRFSAERPKGSFSTLEIQRTEQGDSAMYLCASSYGMGLVGYEQYFGPGTRLTVT.

This chain links TRBV28 with TRBJ2-3; 11 bases map to TRBD2. The V gene end was trimmed by 6 bases and the J gene end by 1 base; junction bases not matched to a gene: 6. Germline V CDR1 and CDR2: MDHEN, SYDVKM. The CDR3 extends over 16 amino acids. CDR3 nucleotides: TGTGCCAGCAGACCTCCGGGACTAGCGGGCACAGATACGCAGTATTTT. Its translation is CASRPPGLAGTDTQYF.

This chain connects TRBV6-5 to TRBJ1-1; no clear D. CDR1 is MNHEY, CDR2 SVGAGI, per germline. The ends were cut back, 0 bases at V and 0 bases at J, with 11 bases in the middle. The CDR3 runs 16 residues. The CDR3 loop reads CASSYSIAVMNTEAFF. Written as DNA, the CDR3 is TGTGCCAGCAGTTACTCGATTGCAGTAATGAACACTGAAGCTTTCTTT.

This sequence joins TRBV5-4 and TRBJ2-1, with 8 bases identical to TRBD2. The CDR3 covers 15 residues. The V segment lost 4 bases and the J segment 5 bases; nucleotides outside the gene matches: 8. Germline loops: CDR1 SGHNT, CDR2 YYREEE (reference sequence). The CDR3 region has the DNA TGTGCCAGCAGCGCGGGGGGTGCGGGAGACAATGAGCAGTTCTTC. Its protein is CASSAGGAGDNEQFF. The full variable domain, in which reference TRBV5-4 and TRBJ2-1 provide the parts outside the CDR3, is ETGVTQSPTHLIKTRGQQVTLRCSSQSGHNTVSWYQQALGQGPQFIFQYYREEENGRGNFPPRFSGLQFPNYSSELNVNALELDDSALYLCASSAGGAGDNEQFFGPGTRLTVL.

The genes are TRBV4-1 and TRBJ1-1; D ambiguous. CDR1 MGHRA and CDR2 YSYEKL come from the germline V gene. Trimming stripped 2 bases from V and 10 bases from J, with 23 bases between. The CDR3 consists of 16 residues. In DNA, the CDR3 is TGCGCCAGCAGCCAACAGCCTTCGGACTTCGAAAGGTTAGCTTTCTTT. This sequence encodes CASSQQPSDFERLAFF.

The chain joins TRBV11-1 to TRBJ2-3; TRBD2 aligns across 9 bases. Trimming cost V 0 bases and J 2 bases; bases outside gene matches: 3. The V gene's germline CDR1 is SGHAT and CDR2 FQDESV (reference sequence). This CDR3 is 16 amino acids long. The CDR3 loop is CASSLARLADTDTQYF. In DNA, the CDR3 is TGTGCCAGCAGCTTAGCCCGACTAGCGGACACAGATACGCAGTATTTT.

This clone was counted a few times. In the same sample, other DNA sequences code for this CDR3. CDR3 in amino acids: CASSQDNEQFF. The CDR3 bases are TGTGCCAGCTCACAAGACAATGAGCAGTTCTTC. The chain combines TRBV18 with TRBJ2-1, with unresolved D. V lost 4 bases and J lost 5, with 3 bases in between. CDR1 is KGHSH, CDR2 LQKENI, per germline. The CDR3 runs to 11 residues.

Only one count was recorded for this clone. The genes are TRBV4-1 and TRBJ2-4; 8 nucleotides agree with TRBD1. V trimming: 4 bases; J trimming: 0 bases; junction bases outside the gene matches: 14. CDR1 is MGHRA and CDR2 is YSYEKL in the germline V gene. The CDR3 is 19 residues long. CDR3 in DNA: TGCGCCAGCAGCCTTGATACGAGACAGGGGAAGCTAGCCAAAAACATTCAGTACTTC. Translated: CASSLDTRQGKLAKNIQYF.

This clone occurred once. The chain recombines TRBV5-8 with TRBJ2-2; D possibly matches TRBD1 or TRBD2 (6 bases each). V shed 0 bases and J shed 4 bases, with 10 bases lying between them. The CDR3 sequence is 15 residues long. Germline CDR1 and CDR2: SGHTS and YDEGEE. CDR3 loop: CASSLEGGPTGELFF. The CDR3 DNA follows: TGTGCCAGCAGCTTGGAGGGGGGTCCCACCGGGGAGCTGTTTTTT.

The chain links TRBV5-1 to TRBJ2-1; perhaps TRBD1 as D (7 bases). Trimming removed 1 base at V and 6 bases at J, with 14 bases between. Germline V gene sequence: CDR1 SGHRS, CDR2 YFSETQ. CDR3 length: 15 amino acids. CDR3 region: CASSLPYQGGNEQFF. The CDR3 DNA reads as TGCGCCAGCAGCTTGCCATACCAGGGGGGCAATGAGCAGTTCTTC.

V gene TRBV6-1 combines with J gene TRBJ2-1; no reliable D call. The germline V gene encodes CDR1 MNHNS and CDR2 SASEGT. V was trimmed by 2 bases and J by 8 bases, leaving 13 bases between them. The CDR3 extends over 14 amino acids. CDR3 nucleotides: TGTGCCAGCAGTGAAATCAACCCCAGCTATGAGCAGTTCTTC. It encodes CASSEINPSYEQFF.

Written as DNA, the CDR3 is TGTGCCAGCAGCAGGGGGCAGGTTACAGATACGCAGTATTTT. As protein: CASSRGQVTDTQYF. This rearrangement joins TRBV11-2 to TRBJ2-3; 7 nucleotides agree with TRBD1. The CDR3 consists of 14 residues. Per germline, CDR1 SGHAT and CDR2 FQNNGV. V was pared by 5 bases and J by 3 bases, with 5 bases of the junction left unmatched. The whole variable domain, filled in from reference TRBV11-2 and TRBJ2-3, reads EAGVAQSPRYKIIEKRQSVAFWCNPISGHATLYWYQQILGQGPKLLIQFQNNGVVDDSQLPKDRFSAERLKGVDSTLKIQPAKLEDSAVYLCASSRGQVTDTQYFGPGTRLTVL.